A selection of T cell receptor beta chains follows, all from one sample in a study of control samples from healthy donors and cancer patients. Sequenced by immunoSEQ multiplex PCR; TCRdb stores in-frame clones only, minus some. The sample holds around 120,000 clones, approximately 95% seen once. Sequencing was performed on blood. The receptors were gathered from a man under 40 in good health. Each CDR3 is given with its conserved first and last residue. The order of the fields is J gene, clone size, CDR3 length, V gene, D gene, CDR3 DNA, CDR3 protein. A D gene is named only where the DNA matches it firmly. Clone size is given for some rows only: seen once, a few or many times, or a class if the clone is expanded.

j_call: TRBJ1-1; clone_size: .; cdr3_length: 15; v_call: TRBV28; d_call: .; cdr3_nt: TGTGCCAGCAGTTTATCCGGGGCCGGGGACACTGAAGCTTTCTTT; cdr3_aa: CASSLSGAGDTEAFF
j_call: TRBJ2-1; clone_size: .; cdr3_length: 15; v_call: TRBV27; d_call: .; cdr3_nt: TGTGCCAGCAGCCCCGGGACTGGAGACTACAATGAGCAGTTCTTC; cdr3_aa: CASSPGTGDYNEQFF
j_call: TRBJ1-5; clone_size: .; cdr3_length: 15; v_call: TRBV28; d_call: TRBD1; cdr3_nt: TGTGCCGCCAGGGGGGGCGGAGTAGTAGGTCAGCCCCAGCATTTT; cdr3_aa: CAARGGGVVGQPQHF
j_call: TRBJ1-4; clone_size: .; cdr3_length: 15; v_call: TRBV28; d_call: .; cdr3_nt: TGTGCCAGCAGCCCCAGGGGTCTCCTAATGGCAAAACTGTTTTTT; cdr3_aa: CASSPRGLLMAKLFF
j_call: TRBJ1-1; clone_size: .; cdr3_length: 14; v_call: TRBV7-9; d_call: .; cdr3_nt: TGTGCCAGCAGCCAGGGCCTCATGAACACTGAAGCTTTCTTT; cdr3_aa: CASSQGLMNTEAFF
j_call: TRBJ2-1; clone_size: .; cdr3_length: 13; v_call: TRBV27; d_call: .; cdr3_nt: TGTGCCAGCAGCGACAGGCTATACAATGAGCAGTTCTTC; cdr3_aa: CASSDRLYNEQFF
j_call: TRBJ2-2; clone_size: .; cdr3_length: 16; v_call: TRBV29-1; d_call: TRBD1; cdr3_nt: TGCAGCGCCGCCCGCGCGGCAGGGGGTAAGACCGGGGAGCTGTTTTTT; cdr3_aa: CSAARAAGGKTGELFF
j_call: TRBJ1-2; clone_size: .; cdr3_length: 13; v_call: TRBV6-6; d_call: .; cdr3_nt: TGTGCCAGCAGTTCAGGTCCTAACTATGGCTACACCTTC; cdr3_aa: CASSSGPNYGYTF
j_call: TRBJ2-7; clone_size: .; cdr3_length: 15; v_call: TRBV6-7; d_call: TRBD1; cdr3_nt: TGTGCCAGCAGTTACCCGGGACAGGGGGCCTACGAGCAGTACTTC; cdr3_aa: CASSYPGQGAYEQYF
j_call: TRBJ1-4; clone_size: .; cdr3_length: 16; v_call: TRBV18; d_call: TRBD1; cdr3_nt: TGTGCCAGCTCACTCACAGACAGGGCTACTAATGAAAAACTGTTTTTT; cdr3_aa: CASSLTDRATNEKLFF
j_call: TRBJ2-5; clone_size: .; cdr3_length: 16; v_call: TRBV7-9; d_call: .; cdr3_nt: TGTGCCAGCAGCTTAGCCAGTCTCCCTAACCAAGAGACCCAGTACTTC; cdr3_aa: CASSLASLPNQETQYF
j_call: TRBJ2-7; clone_size: .; cdr3_length: 14; v_call: TRBV28; d_call: .; cdr3_nt: TGTGCCAGCAGTTCCACACCAATCCGGGGCGAGCAGTACTTC; cdr3_aa: CASSSTPIRGEQYF
j_call: TRBJ1-3; clone_size: .; cdr3_length: 15; v_call: TRBV4-3; d_call: TRBD1; cdr3_nt: TGCGCCAGCAGCCAGGACAGGGACGCCGGAAACACCATATATTTT; cdr3_aa: CASSQDRDAGNTIYF
j_call: TRBJ2-5; clone_size: .; cdr3_length: 18; v_call: TRBV3-1/TRBV3-2; d_call: TRBD2; cdr3_nt: TGTGCCAGCAGCCAAGATACGCTAGCGGGGGGCTATCAAGAGACCCAGTACTTC; cdr3_aa: CASSQDTLAGGYQETQYF
j_call: TRBJ1-6; clone_size: .; cdr3_length: 14; v_call: TRBV2; d_call: .; cdr3_nt: TGTGCCAGCAAATTTGACAACCGCCTTTCACCCCTCCACTTT; cdr3_aa: CASKFDNRLSPLHF
j_call: TRBJ1-5; clone_size: .; cdr3_length: 15; v_call: TRBV6-5; d_call: TRBD1; cdr3_nt: TGTGCCAGCAGTACGGGGGACAGGGTTAGTCAGCCCCAGCATTTT; cdr3_aa: CASSTGDRVSQPQHF
j_call: TRBJ1-5; clone_size: once; cdr3_length: 17; v_call: TRBV7-7; d_call: .; cdr3_nt: TGTGCTAGCAGCTTAGGGGGGCGGGTTTATAGCAATCAGCCCCAGCATTTT; cdr3_aa: CASSLGGRVYSNQPQHF
j_call: TRBJ1-4; clone_size: .; cdr3_length: 16; v_call: TRBV2; d_call: TRBD1; cdr3_nt: TGTGCCAGCAGCCTGACAGGGATCTCCTCTAATGAAAAACTGTTTTTT; cdr3_aa: CASSLTGISSNEKLFF
j_call: TRBJ2-1; clone_size: once; cdr3_length: 14; v_call: TRBV11-2; d_call: .; cdr3_nt: TGTGCCAGCAGCTTAGTACTGGGGACACCTGAGCAGTTCTTC; cdr3_aa: CASSLVLGTPEQFF
j_call: TRBJ1-5; clone_size: .; cdr3_length: 13; v_call: TRBV2; d_call: .; cdr3_nt: TGTGCCAGCAGTATACAGGACAATCAGCCCCAGCATTTT; cdr3_aa: CASSIQDNQPQHF
j_call: TRBJ1-1; clone_size: .; cdr3_length: 15; v_call: TRBV6-2/TRBV6-3; d_call: TRBD1; cdr3_nt: TGTGCCAGCAGTTACTCACGGACAGGGGGCTCAGCCGCTTTCTTT; cdr3_aa: CASSYSRTGGSAAFF
j_call: TRBJ2-5; clone_size: .; cdr3_length: 15; v_call: TRBV14; d_call: TRBD1; cdr3_nt: TGTGCCAGCAGCCCCTGGGACAGGGGGAAAGAGACCCAGTACTTC; cdr3_aa: CASSPWDRGKETQYF
j_call: TRBJ1-2; clone_size: .; cdr3_length: 16; v_call: TRBV5-5; d_call: .; cdr3_nt: TGTGCCAGCAGCTTGGCGGGCAGGACGTCGAACTATGGCTACACCTTC; cdr3_aa: CASSLAGRTSNYGYTF
j_call: TRBJ2-1; clone_size: .; cdr3_length: 14; v_call: TRBV14; d_call: TRBD2; cdr3_nt: TGTGCCAGCAGCGACGGGACTAGTTACGCTGAGCAGTTCTTC; cdr3_aa: CASSDGTSYAEQFF
j_call: TRBJ1-2; clone_size: .; cdr3_length: 15; v_call: TRBV4-2; d_call: TRBD1; cdr3_nt: TGTGCCAGCAGCCAGCGACTGACAGGGAACTATGGCTACACCTTC; cdr3_aa: CASSQRLTGNYGYTF
j_call: TRBJ1-4; clone_size: .; cdr3_length: 13; v_call: TRBV18; d_call: .; cdr3_nt: TGTGCCAGCTCAAGGACAGAGGGTGAAAAACTGTTTTTT; cdr3_aa: CASSRTEGEKLFF
j_call: TRBJ2-1; clone_size: .; cdr3_length: 14; v_call: TRBV19; d_call: TRBD2; cdr3_nt: TGTGCCAGTAGTCCTAGCGGCTCCTACAATGAGCAGTTCTTC; cdr3_aa: CASSPSGSYNEQFF
j_call: TRBJ1-1; clone_size: few; cdr3_length: 15; v_call: TRBV18; d_call: TRBD1; cdr3_nt: TGTGCCAGCTCACCAAGGGGACAGTTGAACACTGAAGCTTTCTTT; cdr3_aa: CASSPRGQLNTEAFF
j_call: TRBJ2-3; clone_size: .; cdr3_length: 12; v_call: TRBV5-1; d_call: .; cdr3_nt: TGCGCCAGCAGCTTGAGTATCGATACGCAGTATTTT; cdr3_aa: CASSLSIDTQYF
j_call: TRBJ2-1; clone_size: .; cdr3_length: 12; v_call: TRBV4-2; d_call: .; cdr3_nt: TGTGCCAGCAGCTTTGATTCCTCTTTTTTGTTCTTC; cdr3_aa: CASSFDSSFLFF
j_call: TRBJ2-7; clone_size: .; cdr3_length: 14; v_call: TRBV11-2; d_call: .; cdr3_nt: TGTGCCAGCAGCTTAGGAGTCAGCTCCTACGAGCAGTACTTC; cdr3_aa: CASSLGVSSYEQYF
j_call: TRBJ1-2; clone_size: .; cdr3_length: 13; v_call: TRBV5-4; d_call: .; cdr3_nt: TGTGCCAGCAGCATGGACACTAACTATGGCTACACCTTC; cdr3_aa: CASSMDTNYGYTF
j_call: TRBJ2-7; clone_size: .; cdr3_length: 14; v_call: TRBV7-8; d_call: TRBD2; cdr3_nt: TGTGCCAGCAACATAGCGGGGGGGGCCTACGAGCAGTACTTC; cdr3_aa: CASNIAGGAYEQYF
j_call: TRBJ2-7; clone_size: .; cdr3_length: 14; v_call: TRBV9; d_call: .; cdr3_nt: TGTGCCAGCAGCCCAGGGGAGGTCCCCTACGAGCAGTACTTC; cdr3_aa: CASSPGEVPYEQYF
j_call: TRBJ2-7; clone_size: .; cdr3_length: 15; v_call: TRBV14; d_call: .; cdr3_nt: TGTGCCAGCAGCCAAGTCGCCGGGACACACTACGAGCAGTACTTC; cdr3_aa: CASSQVAGTHYEQYF
j_call: TRBJ1-5; clone_size: once; cdr3_length: 14; v_call: TRBV28; d_call: .; cdr3_nt: TGTGCCAGCAGTAGCCAGGTCGGCAATCAGCCCCAGCATTTT; cdr3_aa: CASSSQVGNQPQHF
j_call: TRBJ2-7; clone_size: once; cdr3_length: 13; v_call: TRBV30; d_call: .; cdr3_nt: TGTGCCTGGAGTTCCTCGACAGGTAACGAGCAGTACTTC; cdr3_aa: CAWSSSTGNEQYF
j_call: TRBJ2-3; clone_size: .; cdr3_length: 18; v_call: TRBV7-2; d_call: TRBD2; cdr3_nt: TGTGCCAGCAGCTTCCCGGGACTAGCGGGGGGAAGCACAGATACGCAGTATTTT; cdr3_aa: CASSFPGLAGGSTDTQYF
j_call: TRBJ2-2; clone_size: .; cdr3_length: 19; v_call: TRBV28; d_call: .; cdr3_nt: TGTGCCAGCAGTTTTCCCCAGGTCGATCTAGGGACTGCGGCCGGGGAGCCGTTTTTT; cdr3_aa: CASSFPQVDLGTAAGEPFF
j_call: TRBJ1-6; clone_size: .; cdr3_length: 17; v_call: TRBV5-1; d_call: TRBD1; cdr3_nt: TGCGCCAGCAGCCTCACAGGGGGCGCCCCCTATAATTCACCCCTCCACTTT; cdr3_aa: CASSLTGGAPYNSPLHF
j_call: TRBJ1-1; clone_size: .; cdr3_length: 16; v_call: TRBV24-1; d_call: .; cdr3_nt: TGTGCCACCAGGACCCTGAAGCGGCGGTGGAACACTGAAGCTTTCTTT; cdr3_aa: CATRTLKRRWNTEAFF
j_call: TRBJ1-1; clone_size: .; cdr3_length: 17; v_call: TRBV4-3; d_call: TRBD1; cdr3_nt: TGCGCCAGCAGCCAAGATGGGGCAGGGGGGCGGTACACTGAAGCTTTCTTT; cdr3_aa: CASSQDGAGGRYTEAFF